What follows are 28 T cell receptor beta chains derived from one specimen sequenced in a study of human T cells and chemical hapten exposure. Specified time point: pre-sensitization, week 0. Treatment reported: therapeutic diphenylcyclopropenone sensitization with weekly scalp DPC. TCRdb re-called the RACE reads with MiXCR, one entry per CDR3 protein. Seen here are around 300,000 distinct CDR3 sequences, 5.5% observed once, and the top ten hold around 8%. The material was whole blood, obtained in connection with sensitization to the hapten diphenylcyclopropenone (DPC). All receptors derive from a woman younger than 30 with alopecia areata. Some clones in this sample may be carry-over from other donors' samples.

This clonotype occurred many times. This chain links TRBV6-2 or TRBV6-3 with TRBJ2-1; possible D gene TRBD2, 7 bases. V gave up 4 bases and J gave up 3 bases, with 13 bases separating them. Per germline, CDR1 MNHEY and CDR2 SVGEGT. The CDR3 is made up of 15 amino acids. The DNA for the CDR3 is TGTGCCAGCAGTTGGGGGGGGCGCGACTACAATGAGCAGTTCTTC. Its protein product is CASSWGGRDYNEQFF.

This chain connects TRBV12-3 or TRBV12-4 to TRBJ1-4, with a weak D call TRBD1 (6 bases). This CDR3 comprises 12 residues. V gave up 5 bases and J gave up 5 bases, with 6 bases separating them. The CDR3 sequence is CASSGQNEKLFF. The CDR3 coding sequence is TGTGCCAGCAGTGGACAGAATGAAAAACTGTTTTTT.

The chain has TRBV19 and TRBJ1-5; D is unclear. With 3 bases removed from V and 3 bases from J, the gap between germline ends came to 12 bases. The germline V gene encodes CDR1 LNHDA and CDR2 SQIVND (reference sequence). The CDR3 length is 15 residues. CDR3 protein: CASSISRVINQPQHF. CDR3 DNA: TGTGCCAGTAGTATTTCGCGAGTAATCAATCAGCCCCAGCATTTT.

This clonotype came up many times. V is TRBV7-6 and J is TRBJ1-6; 9 nucleotides align to TRBD1. CDR1 and CDR2 from the germline V gene are SGHVS and FNYEAQ. V dropped 4 bases and J dropped 10; count of bases not matched to a gene: 8. CDR3 size: 15 residues. DNA of the CDR3: TGTGCCAGCAGCTCACAGGGGGCGTTCGCGTCACCCCTCCACTTT. Its protein product is CASSSQGAFASPLHF.

A few counts support this clonotype. As DNA, the CDR3 is TGCGCCAGCAGCCGCCTCCCGACGAACAGGGGGCGGTCTGGGGCCAACGTCCTGACTTTC. Amino acid sequence: CASSRLPTNRGRSGANVLTF. The genes are TRBV4-1 and TRBJ2-6, with TRBD1 identical over 9 bases. Trimming removed 4 bases from V and 1 base from J; junction bases left unmatched: 14. This CDR3 region has 20 residues. CDR1 and CDR2 from the germline V gene are MGHRA and YSYEKL.

This clonotype was seen more than once but under ten times. This chain joins TRBV18 and TRBJ2-1; no definite D call. The CDR3 covers 15 residues. Germline lookup yields CDR1 KGHSH and CDR2 LQKENI. V was shortened by 2 bases and J by 2 bases, with 10 bases between the two germline ends. The CDR3 spells CASSPSQRTYNEQFF. The CDR3 DNA reads TGTGCCAGCTCACCATCGCAGAGAACCTACAATGAGCAGTTCTTC.

The rearrangement links TRBV5-1 to TRBJ2-1; maybe TRBD1 (5 bases). Trimming stripped 2 bases from V and 7 bases from J, with 16 bases between. Germline values: CDR1 SGHRS, CDR2 YFSETQ. The length of the CDR3 is 15 residues. The CDR3 protein is CASSLSGNWANEQFF. DNA for the CDR3: TGCGCCAGCAGCTTATCAGGGAATTGGGCTAATGAGCAGTTCTTC.

Ten or more counts support this clonotype. One end of the junction fails to match germline, which may point to a read error. The CDR3 bases are TGTGCCAGCAGTGGCGGACAGGGGGCCCCCTGGCTAGTCTTT. It specifies CASSGGQGAPWLVF. V and J are TRBV6-6 and TRBJ1-1; 11 bases agree with TRBD1. From germline, CDR1 is MNHNY and CDR2 SVGAGI (reference sequence). The CDR3 runs 14 residues.

This clonotype appeared many times. The chain combines TRBV4-3 with TRBJ2-7, with D possibly being TRBD2 (6 bases). The V gene's germline CDR1 is LGHNA and CDR2 YSLEER. The V end lost 1 base, the J end lost 6 bases, and 13 bases lay between the germline ends. This CDR3 region has 14 residues. CDR3 amino acids: CASSQVGGEAEQYF. The CDR3, as DNA: TGCGCCAGCAGCCAAGTTGGCGGGGAGGCCGAGCAGTACTTC.

There are many counts of this clonotype. The chain uses TRBV7-9 and TRBJ1-5; D is uncertain. Germline values: CDR1 SEHNR, CDR2 FQNEAQ (reference sequence). V lost 1 base, J lost 4 bases, and 2 bases lay in between. The CDR3 loop spans 12 amino acids. CDR3 in amino acids: CASSLENQPQHF. The CDR3 DNA sequence: TGTGCCAGCAGCTTAGAGAATCAGCCCCAGCATTTT.

This clonotype was seen ten or more times. V is TRBV13 and J is TRBJ2-7; no firm D call. The V end was cut by 5 bases, the J end by 0 bases, with 5 bases between. Germline assignment: CDR1 PRHDT and CDR2 FYEKMQ (reference sequence). The CDR3 totals 12 residues. CDR3 DNA sequence: TGTGCCAGCAGCCGGAGCTCCTACGAGCAGTACTTC. Translation: CASSRSSYEQYF. Filled out from reference TRBV13 and TRBJ2-7, the complete variable domain reads AAGVIQSPRHLIKEKRETATLKCYPIPRHDTVYWYQQGPGQDPQFLISFYEKMQSDKGSIPDRFSAQQFSDYHSELNMSSLELGDSALYFCASSRSSYEQYFGPGTRLTVT.

This clonotype was detected ten times or more. The chain is built from TRBV6-6 and TRBJ1-1; D is unresolved. The germline V and J ends were trimmed by 0 bases and 1 base, with 3 bases remaining between them. The CDR3 has 13 residues. Germline-derived CDR1 and CDR2 are MNHNY and SVGAGI (reference sequence). The CDR3 spells CASSYSQNTEAFF. DNA for the CDR3: TGTGCCAGCAGTTACTCTCAGAACACTGAAGCTTTCTTT.

This clonotype has at least ten counts. This chain connects TRBV2 to TRBJ2-1; 10 nucleotides line up with TRBD1. The CDR3 is made up of 13 amino acids. CDR1 is SNHLY, CDR2 FYNNEI, per germline. The junction had 4 bases not matched to a gene; V was cut back by 2 bases and J by 12 bases. DNA for the CDR3: TGTGCCAGCAGTGAAACCTGGGACAGGGGGCAGTTCTTC. This gives the protein CASSETWDRGQFF.

In this sample, this clonotype turned up many times. This chain connects TRBV29-1 to TRBJ1-1; TRBD1 might be the D (5 bases). From germline, CDR1 is SQVTM and CDR2 ANQGSEA. CDR3 size: 14 residues. Trimming removed 3 bases from V and 4 bases from J, with 15 bases in between. The CDR3 loop is CSVEKGSWGTEAFF. In DNA, the CDR3 is TGCAGCGTTGAGAAGGGGTCGTGGGGCACTGAAGCTTTCTTT.

This clonotype was counted at least ten times. V and J are TRBV27 and TRBJ2-7, with 7 positions matching TRBD1. Per germline, CDR1 MNHEY and CDR2 SMNVEV (reference sequence). The junction had 5 bases not matched to a gene; V was cut back by 3 bases and J by 6 bases. The CDR3 has 13 residues. CDR3 sequence: CASSFNRGREQYF. CDR3 nucleotides: TGTGCCAGCAGTTTCAACAGGGGCCGCGAGCAGTACTTC.

The V call is TRBV7-3, the J call TRBJ1-6; 7 positions agree with TRBD1. Germline loops: CDR1 SGHTA, CDR2 FQGTGA. Trimming removed 4 bases from V and 7 bases from J; junction bases left unmatched: 7. This CDR3 has 15 amino acids. CDR3 protein: CASSSAGTANSPLHF. Here the CDR3 DNA reads TGTGCCAGCAGCTCCGCGGGGACAGCAAATTCACCCCTCCACTTT.

A few counts support this clonotype. The chain combines TRBV10-3 with TRBJ1-2; 8 positions match TRBD1. J lost 6 bases, V lost 0 bases, and 3 bases had no gene match. The CDR3 runs 14 residues. Germline V gene data show CDR1 as ENHRY and CDR2 as SYGVKD. The CDR3 DNA reads TGTGCCATCAGTGAGTCCCTGGGACAGGATGGCTACACCTTC. Amino acids: CAISESLGQDGYTF.

The rearrangement uses TRBV5-5 and TRBJ2-5; D tentatively reads TRBD1 or TRBD2 (5 bases each). This CDR3 spans 14 amino acids. The germline gives CDR1 SGHKS, CDR2 YYEKEE (reference sequence). The germline V and J ends were trimmed by 4 bases and 4 bases, with 14 bases remaining between them. The CDR3 DNA is TGTGCCAGCAGCACCCGGGACGATGTAGAGACCCAGTACTTC. Amino acids: CASSTRDDVETQYF.

The rearrangement links TRBV6-5 to TRBJ2-1; tentatively, D is TRBD2 (6 bases). Germline V gene sequence: CDR1 MNHEY, CDR2 SVGAGI. Trimming pared 9 bases from V and 10 bases from J, leaving 13 bases between. The CDR3 has 11 amino acids. The CDR3 sequence: CASGTSGEQFF. The CDR3 DNA sequence: TGTGCCAGTGGGACTTCCGGAGAGCAGTTCTTC.

This clonotype has ten or more counts. The V and J genes are TRBV5-1 and TRBJ2-1; tentatively, D is TRBD2 (5 bases). V gave up 8 bases and J gave up 8 bases, with 26 bases separating them. Germline CDR1 SGHRS, CDR2 YFSETQ. The CDR3 runs 16 residues. For the CDR3, the DNA is TGCGCCAGGACCGGCGCAAGGGCCCCGGACTGGGATGAGCAGTTCTTC. Translated, it gives CARTGARAPDWDEQFF.

V gene TRBV5-1 combines with J gene TRBJ1-6, with D perhaps TRBD1 (6 bases). This CDR3 spans 16 amino acids. Germline CDR1 and CDR2: SGHRS and YFSETQ. V was pared by 4 bases and J by 5 bases, with 16 bases between. CDR3 nucleotides: TGCGCCAGCAGCCGGACAGAAACTTATAATAATTCACCCCTCCACTTT. This translates into CASSRTETYNNSPLHF.

This clonotype was seen many times. The rearrangement joins TRBV3-1 to TRBJ2-1; 8 positions agree with TRBD2. V gave up 6 bases and J gave up 2 bases; unmatched junction bases: 15. The CDR3 spans 18 residues. The germline CDR1 and CDR2 sequences are LGHDT and YNNKEL (reference sequence). The DNA of the CDR3 is TGTGCCAGCAGTCGCATTTATGGTAGCGGGGAAACCTACAATGAGCAGTTCTTC. As protein: CASSRIYGSGETYNEQFF.

This sequence joins TRBV10-3 and TRBJ2-7, with D perhaps TRBD2 (5 bases). The CDR3 sequence is 15 residues long. Germline-derived CDR1 and CDR2 are ENHRY and SYGVKD. V was clipped by 0 bases and J by 2 bases, with 11 bases between them. CDR3 sequence (DNA): TGTGCCATCAGTGAGTCGAGGGATTCCCCCTACGAGCAGTACTTC. It codes for CAISESRDSPYEQYF.

This clonotype was picked up a small number of times. The V and J genes are TRBV7-3 and TRBJ2-5; 7 bases map to TRBD2. The CDR3 totals 13 residues. CDR1 is SGHTA and CDR2 is FQGTGA in the germline V gene. The J segment lost 1 base and the V segment lost 8 bases, leaving 4 bases of the junction unmatched. The CDR3 DNA is TGTGCCAGCGGGGGGGACGGCCAAGAGACCCAGTACTTC. Translation gives CASGGDGQETQYF.

This clonotype was seen repeatedly, ten times or more. The rearrangement joins TRBV9 to TRBJ2-1; 13 bases fit TRBD2. V trimming: 5 bases; J trimming: 3 bases; junction bases outside the gene matches: 8. The germline V gene encodes CDR1 SGDLS and CDR2 YYNGEE. The CDR3 has 17 residues. The CDR3 DNA reads TGTGCCAGCAGTACGGGACTAGCGGGAAACCTCTACAATGAGCAGTTCTTC. Amino acids: CASSTGLAGNLYNEQFF. Together with reference TRBV9 and TRBJ2-1, the CDR3 gives the full variable domain: DSGVTQTPKHLITATGQRVTLRCSPRSGDLSVYWYQQSLDQGLQFLIQYYNGEERAKGNILERFSAQQFPDLHSELNLSSLELGDSALYFCASSTGLAGNLYNEQFFGPGTRLTVL.

This clonotype was counted many times. This chain joins TRBV11-2 and TRBJ1-1; no clear D gene. Deletions cut 7 bases from V and 2 bases from J, with 11 bases between. The germline CDR1 and CDR2 sequences are SGHAT and FQNNGV. This CDR3 has 13 amino acids. The CDR3 is CASIPDVNTEAFF. CDR3 nucleotides: TGTGCCAGCATCCCGGACGTAAACACTGAAGCTTTCTTT.

This clonotype was found a few times. The gene calls are TRBV11-1 and TRBJ2-5; 8 bases map to TRBD2. Germline values: CDR1 SGHAT, CDR2 FQDESV (reference sequence). With V trimmed by 5 bases and J by 4 bases, 12 bases remained unmatched. This CDR3 is built from 16 residues. The CDR3, as DNA: TGTGCCAGCAGCACCTCCAAGCGGGGGACTCCAGAGACCCAGTACTTC. Translated, it gives CASSTSKRGTPETQYF.

This clonotype was counted many times. The chain joins TRBV3-1 to TRBJ1-2, with a possible D match to TRBD1 (5 bases). V lost 0 bases, J lost 6 bases, and 17 bases lay in between. Germline CDR1 LGHDT, CDR2 YNNKEL (reference sequence). CDR3 length: 16 residues. The CDR3 loop reads CASSQDYGGFRDGYTF. CDR3 DNA sequence: TGTGCCAGCAGCCAAGATTACGGGGGTTTTCGCGATGGCTACACCTTC.